Each of the 13 T cell receptor beta chains below was sequenced from the same sample in a study of CD4 and CD8 cells across lung adenocarcinoma regions. TCRdb re-called the PCR reads through MiXCR, storing one row per CDR3 protein. The sample comprises under 9,500 distinct CDR3 sequences, roughly 50% of which are singletons, and under 55% rests with the top ten. The sample consisted of CD8+ T cells from the margin of a lung tumor. The source of these receptors is a female donor with lung adenocarcinoma. The CD4 and CD8 labels of this study may be unreliable.

This clonotype was counted a few times. The V and J genes are TRBV6-4 and TRBJ2-3; TRBD1 matches 10 bases. CDR3 size: 15 residues. With 5 bases clipped from V and 1 base from J, the junction kept 3 bases outside the gene matches. Germline V gene data show CDR1 as MRHNA and CDR2 as SNTAGT. In nucleotides, the CDR3 is TGTGCCAGCAGTCCTGGGACAGGGGGCACAGATACGCAGTATTTT. This codes for CASSPGTGGTDTQYF.

This clonotype has just a few counts. A much larger clone is a single base away; this may be a read error. This chain joins TRBV7-2 and TRBJ2-1; D possibly corresponds to TRBD2 (6 bases). V lost 7 bases, J lost 13 bases, and 20 bases lay in between. Germline assignment: CDR1 SGHTA and CDR2 FQGNSA. The CDR3 sequence is 13 residues long. The DNA of the CDR3 is TGTGCCAGCAACTTCGGCGGGATAGAGACCCAGTTCTTC. The encoded protein is CASNFGGIETQFF. Based on the CDR3 plus reference TRBV7-2 and TRBJ2-1, the full variable domain is GAGVSQSPSNKVTEKGKDVELRCDPISGHTALYWYRQSLGQGLEFLIYFQGNSAPDKSGLPSDRFSAERTGGSVSTLTIQRTQQEDSAVYLCASNFGGIETQFFGPGTRLTVL.

This clonotype is labeled medium-sized. This rearrangement joins TRBV6-1 to TRBJ2-3, with TRBD2 as a possible D gene (5 bases). Germline assignment: CDR1 MNHNS and CDR2 SASEGT. CDR3 length: 14 residues. Deletions cut 2 bases from V and 3 bases from J, with 9 bases between. The CDR3 DNA is TGTGCCAGCAGTGAATCGAGGGAGACAGATACGCAGTATTTT. It specifies CASSESRETDTQYF.

In its sample, this clonotype is large. The rearrangement links TRBV6-1 to TRBJ2-1; D perhaps matches TRBD2 (5 bases). The assigned J gene may be wrong: the sequence end matches TRBJ2-7 better. Germline CDR1 reads MNHNS; CDR2 reads SASEGT. This CDR3 region has 16 residues. The CDR3 nucleotides are TGTGCCAGCAGTGCGGAGCGGCCGTGGTTCGACTACGAGCAGTACGTC. Protein sequence: CASSAERPWFDYEQYV.

This clonotype is a singleton in its sample. The gene calls are TRBV20-1 and TRBJ1-2, with D possibly being TRBD1 (6 bases). The CDR3 extends over 14 amino acids. CDR1 and CDR2 from the germline V gene are DFQATT and SNEGSKA (reference sequence). V lost 1 base and J 5 bases, leaving 14 bases between the germline ends. The CDR3 sequence is CSARAGALGYGYTF. In DNA form, the CDR3 reads TGCAGTGCTAGAGCAGGGGCCTTAGGTTATGGCTACACCTTC.

This clonotype has a count of ten or more. This rearrangement joins TRBV14 to TRBJ2-4; the D gene is possibly TRBD2 (5 bases). The CDR3 sequence is 14 residues long. Trimming left V 3 bases short and J 9 bases short, with 15 bases between. Germline V gene sequence: CDR1 SGHDN, CDR2 FVKESK. The CDR3 coding sequence is TGTGCCAGCAGCCAGACCTCCAAAGGGAGCATTCAGTACTTC. Amino acid sequence: CASSQTSKGSIQYF.

This clonotype occurred a few times. The chain combines TRBV7-7 with TRBJ2-3; 8 bases are shared with TRBD2. The CDR3 is 15 residues long. Germline loops: CDR1 SSHAT, CDR2 FNYEAQ (reference sequence). V was clipped by 3 bases and J by 3 bases; unmatched bases: 5. The CDR3 loop reads CASSFGAGVTDTQYF. CDR3 nucleotides: TGTGCCAGCAGCTTCGGAGCGGGAGTTACAGATACGCAGTATTTT.

This sequence joins TRBV10-2 and TRBJ2-3, with TRBD1 as a possible D gene (5 bases). The CDR3 is made up of 12 amino acids. Trimming pared 8 bases from V and 5 bases from J, leaving 11 bases between. Per germline, CDR1 WSHSY and CDR2 SAAADI. Here the CDR3 DNA reads TGCGCCAGCTCTCAGGGTGTAGATACGCAGTATTTT. This encodes CASSQGVDTQYF.

The V and J genes are TRBV6-1 and TRBJ2-3, with D perhaps given as TRBD1 or TRBD2 (5 bases each). Germline values: CDR1 MNHNS, CDR2 SASEGT. This CDR3 comprises 13 residues. V was pared by 8 bases and J by 1 base, with 10 bases between. For the CDR3, the DNA is TGTGCCAGCTGGGGGAGACGCACAGATACGCAGTATTTT. Protein product: CASWGRRTDTQYF.

The genes are TRBV27 and TRBJ2-3; D not certain. Trimming left V 11 bases short and J 9 bases short, with 15 bases between. The CDR3 is 11 amino acids. Germline-derived CDR1 and CDR2 are MNHEY and SMNVEV (reference sequence). The CDR3 DNA sequence: TGTGCCCGCGGAGCTCAAGACACGCAGTATTTT. Its protein product is CARGAQDTQYF.

By its share, this clonotype is medium-sized. The CDR3: CASSYSLAGGENEQFF. The CDR3 nucleotides read TGTGCCAGCAGTTACTCCCTAGCGGGAGGGGAGAATGAGCAGTTCTTC. The chain carries TRBV6-6 and TRBJ2-1; 12 bases match TRBD2. CDR1 MNHNY and CDR2 SVGAGI come from the germline V gene (reference sequence). J gave up 7 bases and V 0 bases, and 4 bases lay outside the gene matches. The CDR3 is made up of 16 amino acids.

The rearrangement links TRBV4-1 to TRBJ2-1, with 8 bases that match TRBD2. Gene TRBJ2-7 matches the end of the DNA better, so the J call may be wrong. CDR3 length: 18 residues. Germline values: CDR1 MGHRA, CDR2 YSYEKL. The CDR3 DNA sequence: TGCGCCAGCAGCCAAGGTTTGGTAGTAGCGGGACGTTCCTACGAGCAGTACTTC. This gives the protein CASSQGLVVAGRSYEQYF.

This clonotype was seen more than once but under ten times. V and J are TRBV4-1 and TRBJ2-1, with TRBD2 as a possible D gene (6 bases). The CDR3 has 17 amino acids. Trimming stripped 3 bases from V and 5 bases from J, with 20 bases between. CDR1 MGHRA and CDR2 YSYEKL come from the germline V gene. The CDR3 coding sequence is TGCGCCAGCAGCCATCGTGGCCGGGCGGGAAGCGACAATGAGCAGTTCTTC. Translated: CASSHRGRAGSDNEQFF.